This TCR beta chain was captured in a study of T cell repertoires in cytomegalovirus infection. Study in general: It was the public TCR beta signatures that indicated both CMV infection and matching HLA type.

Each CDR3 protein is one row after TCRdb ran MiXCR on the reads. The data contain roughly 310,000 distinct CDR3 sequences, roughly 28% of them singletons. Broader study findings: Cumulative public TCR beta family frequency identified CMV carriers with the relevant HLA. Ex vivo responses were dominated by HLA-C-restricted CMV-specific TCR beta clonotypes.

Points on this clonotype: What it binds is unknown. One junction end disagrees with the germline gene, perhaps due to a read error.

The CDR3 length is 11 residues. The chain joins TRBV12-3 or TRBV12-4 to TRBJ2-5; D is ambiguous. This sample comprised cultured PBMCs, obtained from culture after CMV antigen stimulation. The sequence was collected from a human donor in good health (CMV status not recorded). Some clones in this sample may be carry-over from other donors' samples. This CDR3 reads CAGSFKETQYF. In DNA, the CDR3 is TGTGCCGGCAGTTTTAAGGAGACCCAGTACTTC.